This record covers a single T cell receptor (beta chain). What it binds is unknown. Sequencing was performed with immunoSEQ multiplex PCR; in TCRdb, only in-frame clones are kept and a portion is missing. The repertoire holds 10,000 to 15,000 clones, with roughly 45% as singletons. This record belongs to a study of T cell clonotyping in hematopoietic cell transplantation. Regarding the study as a whole: CD4 and CD8 repertoire contributions could not be separated without sorting. After transplant, recipient diversity fell while pathologically expanded clonotypes grew through day 180. At the given depth, recipient repertoires were over 95% de novo clonotypes.

The material sequenced was peripheral blood mononuclear cells. The clonotype comes from a man in his fifties in good health. Some clones in this sample may be carry-over from other donors' samples.

The CDR3 sequence: CASSPIYSNQPQHF. CDR3 coding DNA: TGTGCCAGCAGCCCCATATATAGCAATCAGCCCCAGCATTTT. The J gene is TRBJ1-5, the V gene TRBV7-9; D gene ambiguous. The germline gives CDR1 SEHNR, CDR2 FQNEAQ (reference sequence). The CDR3 extends over 14 amino acids. V was pared by 5 bases and J by 0 bases, with 8 bases between.